This TCR beta chain was recorded in a study of T cells in Graves' hyperthyroidism and ophthalmopathy. For the study at large: At the time of initial diagnosis and before any treatment, peripheral blood was collected. Study results and caveats: Most thyroid clonotypes that were expanded above 0.001 also turned up in blood.

Germline V lookup: CDR1 SGHTA, CDR2 FQGNSA. The V and J ends lost 3 bases and 6 bases respectively, with 12 bases between them. This CDR3 spans 13 amino acids. Amplification targeted TCR beta CDR3 regions from RNA transcripts. Using the HTBI primer set, a first-round RT-PCR was run on the TCR CDR3. TCRdb recomputed calls from the multiplex PCR reads with MiXCR, one row per CDR3 protein. This sample yields hundreds of thousands of distinct CDR3 sequences, of which about 20% are seen a single time; roughly 47% belongs to the top ten. At least ten counts were recorded for this clonotype. Its antigen remains unidentified.

The TCR originated in a man in his forties with Graves' ophthalmopathy. Specimen: blood. The chain combines TRBV7-2 with TRBJ2-7; D is perhaps TRBD2 (6 bases). CDR3 residues: CASSFRGSVEQYF. CDR3 nucleotide sequence: TGTGCCAGCAGCTTCCGGGGGTCTGTCGAGCAGTACTTC.